A single sample is the source of the 27 T cell receptor beta chains below, sequenced in a study of graft-versus-host responses after intestinal transplantation. The data were produced by immunoSEQ multiplex PCR, yet TCRdb's version contains in-frame clones alone and is incomplete. The repertoire holds about 83,000 clones, with roughly 91% as singletons. No antigens are known for them. This specimen consisted of unstimulated CD4+ T cells sorted from spleen or lymph node cells, obtained before intestinal transplant. The receptor set was obtained from a human donor who received an intestinal transplant.

J is TRBJ2-7 and V is TRBV28; 8 nucleotides agree with TRBD2. This CDR3 has 18 residues. The germline gives CDR1 MDHEN, CDR2 SYDVKM. V shed 2 bases and J 1 base; nucleotides not matched to a gene: 13. CDR3 in DNA: TGTGCCAGCAGTTTACCTATCTTGAGCGGGAGAAGGTCCTACGAGCAGTACTTC. Its translation is CASSLPILSGRRSYEQYF.

Only one count was recorded for this clone. The chain recombines TRBV19 with TRBJ2-1; 8 nucleotides line up with TRBD2. V shed 1 base, J shed 6 bases, and the junction held 11 bases outside the gene matches. CDR1 LNHDA and CDR2 SQIVND come from the germline V gene (reference sequence). The CDR3 covers 17 residues. The CDR3 region has the DNA TGTGCCAGTAGTATAGGAGGCGGGGGGCAAGGTAGCAATGAGCAGTTCTTC. It translates to CASSIGGGGQGSNEQFF.

This clone was seen only once. The CDR3 sequence: CASSYSTGYGYTF. The CDR3 DNA follows: TGTGCCAGCAGTTACTCGACAGGCTATGGCTACACCTTC. V is TRBV6-5 and J is TRBJ1-2; a possible D gene is TRBD1 (6 bases). The CDR3 has 13 residues. The germline gives CDR1 MNHEY, CDR2 SVGAGI. Deletions cut 0 bases from V and 4 bases from J, with 6 bases between.

The rearrangement uses TRBV7-3 and TRBJ2-1; D is perhaps TRBD2 (5 bases). Trimming left V 6 bases short and J 3 bases short, with 9 bases between. Per germline, CDR1 SGHTA and CDR2 FQGTGA. The CDR3 is 13 amino acids. The CDR3 loop is CASSPGGYNEQFF. The CDR3, as DNA: TGTGCCAGCAGTCCAGGAGGCTACAATGAGCAGTTCTTC.

This chain connects TRBV5-1 to TRBJ2-3, with 16 bases lining up with TRBD2. The V segment lost 1 base and the J segment 4 bases; nucleotides outside the gene matches: 6. The germline V gene encodes CDR1 SGHRS and CDR2 YFSETQ. The CDR3 extends over 18 amino acids. The CDR3 region is CASSLYGTSGGASDTQYF. The DNA of the CDR3 is TGCGCCAGCAGCTTGTACGGGACTAGCGGGGGGGCTTCAGATACGCAGTATTTT.

The chain is built from TRBV7-8 and TRBJ1-1; possibly TRBD1 for D (6 bases). Germline CDR1 is SGHVS and CDR2 is FQNEAQ. The CDR3 spans 17 residues. V lost 1 base, J lost 3 bases, and 18 bases lay in between. In DNA, the CDR3 is TGTGCCAGCAGCTTAGGCGGGTTACAGGGTTGGCACACTGAAGCTTTCTTT. Amino acid sequence: CASSLGGLQGWHTEAFF.

This chain joins TRBV7-9 and TRBJ1-2, with D possibly TRBD1 on 5 matching bases. CDR3 length: 15 residues. The germline CDR1 and CDR2 sequences are SEHNR and FQNEAQ (reference sequence). Trimming removed 2 bases from V and 5 bases from J, with 15 bases in between. The CDR3 region has the DNA TGTGCCAGCAGCTTAAGTTTGAGGGGAGGGTATGGCTACACCTTC. It yields the protein CASSLSLRGGYGYTF.

The gene calls are TRBV19 and TRBJ2-5, with TRBD2 identical over 8 bases. The assigned J gene may be wrong: the sequence end matches TRBJ2-7 better. CDR1 is LNHDA and CDR2 is SQIVND in the germline V gene (reference sequence). This CDR3 is 16 amino acids long. CDR3 sequence (DNA): TGTGCCAGTAGTATTTCCCCCAGCGGGAGCTCCTACGAGCAGTACTTC. Translated, it gives CASSISPSGSSYEQYF.

The chain has TRBV10-1 and TRBJ1-4; no reliable D call. CDR3 size: 14 residues. Germline CDR1 and CDR2: WNHNN and SYGVQD (reference sequence). V was shortened by 3 bases and J by 2 bases, with 7 bases between the two germline ends. This CDR3 is CASSDGETNEKLFF. The CDR3 DNA is TGCGCCAGCAGTGATGGGGAGACTAATGAAAAACTGTTTTTT.

The chain carries TRBV5-1 and TRBJ2-5; weak D call: TRBD2 (5 bases). Germline V gene data show CDR1 as SGHRS and CDR2 as YFSETQ. This CDR3 region has 15 residues. V gave up 4 bases and J gave up 4 bases, with 17 bases separating them. The DNA of the CDR3 is TGCGCCAGCAGCCTCAAGGACTTATTACGAGAGACCCAGTACTTC. Its protein is CASSLKDLLRETQYF.

V gene TRBV6-5 combines with J gene TRBJ1-3, with D possibly being TRBD1 (5 bases). Trimming pared 2 bases from V and 7 bases from J, leaving 12 bases between. The CDR3 sequence is 14 residues long. Germline V gene data show CDR1 as MNHEY and CDR2 as SVGAGI. The CDR3 loop reads CASSYQGKGNTIYF. The CDR3 region has the DNA TGTGCCAGCAGTTACCAGGGAAAGGGGAACACCATATATTTT.

This chain connects TRBV14 to TRBJ2-7; 7 bases map to TRBD2. The CDR3 totals 15 residues. Germline V lookup: CDR1 SGHDN, CDR2 FVKESK. The V gene end was trimmed by 3 bases and the J gene end by 0 bases; junction bases not matched to a gene: 5. The CDR3 region is CASSHRLAPSYEQYF. In DNA, the CDR3 is TGTGCCAGCAGCCATAGACTAGCCCCCTCCTACGAGCAGTACTTC.

The genes are TRBV10-1 and TRBJ2-2; TRBD2 might be the D (6 bases). This CDR3 contains 19 residues. Germline lookup yields CDR1 WNHNN and CDR2 SYGVQD (reference sequence). Between the trimmed V and J ends, which lost 0 bases and 0 bases, there was a span of 17 bases. Here the CDR3 reads CASSESGPPEGPNTGELFF. CDR3 in DNA: TGCGCCAGCAGTGAGTCGGGGCCGCCGGAGGGTCCGAACACCGGGGAGCTGTTTTTT.

The J gene is TRBJ2-7, the V gene TRBV27; 11 nucleotides match TRBD2. The CDR3 is 15 residues long. The V gene end was trimmed by 6 bases and the J gene end by 3 bases; junction bases not matched to a gene: 7. Germline lookup yields CDR1 MNHEY and CDR2 SMNVEV (reference sequence). Here the CDR3 DNA reads TGTGCCAGCAGAAGACGGACTAGCGGGTTCTACGAGCAGTACTTC. Translation gives CASRRRTSGFYEQYF.

The chain combines TRBV4-1 with TRBJ2-7; TRBD2 matches 9 bases. In germline, CDR1 is MGHRA, CDR2 YSYEKL. The CDR3 covers 19 residues. Germline trimming cut 3 bases from V and 5 bases from J; bases unmatched to any gene: 20. CDR3 in amino acids: CASSQDWASGTITYDEQYF. The CDR3, as DNA: TGCGCCAGCAGCCAGGATTGGGCTAGCGGGACGATAACCTATGACGAGCAGTACTTC.

CDR3 sequence reads: CASSVLSRFGTQYF. The CDR3 nucleotides read TGTGCCAGCAGCGTATTGTCCCGATTCGGGACCCAGTACTTC. This chain connects TRBV5-6 to TRBJ2-5; D unresolved. Germline loops: CDR1 SGHDT, CDR2 YYEEEE. V lost 4 bases and J 7 bases, leaving 17 bases between the germline ends. The CDR3 loop spans 14 amino acids.

The V call is TRBV10-3, the J call TRBJ2-7, with 7 bases aligning to TRBD1. Germline V CDR1 and CDR2: ENHRY, SYGVKD. The CDR3 runs to 16 residues. The trim removed 0 bases at V and 0 bases at J, leaving 5 bases unmatched. CDR3 sequence (DNA): TGTGCCATCAGTGAGTCGGGACAGTATAGCTCCTACGAGCAGTACTTC. As protein: CAISESGQYSSYEQYF.

The chain has TRBV10-1 and TRBJ1-5; 8 nucleotides match TRBD1. The germline V gene has CDR1 WNHNN and CDR2 SYGVQD (reference sequence). The CDR3 consists of 12 residues. The junction had 2 bases not matched to a gene; V was cut back by 9 bases and J by 4 bases. CDR3 sequence (DNA): TGCGCCAGGGGGGACAGGAATCAGCCCCAGCATTTT. As protein: CARGDRNQPQHF.

The chain has TRBV28 and TRBJ2-3; no definite D call. The CDR3 is 15 amino acids. CDR1 and CDR2 (germline): MDHEN, SYDVKM. The V and J ends lost 3 bases and 1 base respectively, with 11 bases between them. The CDR3, as DNA: TGTGCCAGCAGTTTGGTCGCTACAGGCACAGATACGCAGTATTTT. Encoded protein: CASSLVATGTDTQYF.

This clone has just one count. The chain joins TRBV7-6 to TRBJ1-6; D call uncertain. From germline, CDR1 is SGHVS and CDR2 FNYEAQ. The CDR3 runs to 14 residues. The V gene lost 5 bases and the J gene lost 6 bases, with 11 bases spanning the gap. The CDR3 DNA reads as TGTGCCAGCAGCCTTAAACGGTCTAATTCACCCCTCCACTTT. Translated: CASSLKRSNSPLHF.

The gene calls are TRBV28 and TRBJ2-4; the D gene is possibly TRBD1 (5 bases). V lost 0 bases and J 2 bases, leaving 8 bases between the germline ends. Germline loops: CDR1 MDHEN, CDR2 SYDVKM. The CDR3 loop spans 15 amino acids. Here the CDR3 DNA reads TGTGCCAGCAGTTTATGGAAGGGGTCCAAAAACATTCAGTACTTC. It codes for CASSLWKGSKNIQYF.

The V call is TRBV7-9, the J call TRBJ2-1, with TRBD2 identical over 7 bases. The CDR3 extends over 15 amino acids. Germline trimming cut 3 bases from V and 6 bases from J; bases unmatched to any gene: 8. Germline V gene sequence: CDR1 SEHNR, CDR2 FQNEAQ (reference sequence). CDR3 in DNA: TGTGCCAGCAGCTTGGCCGGGGGGTTGGGCAATGAGCAGTTCTTC. Its protein product is CASSLAGGLGNEQFF.

The genes are TRBV7-6 and TRBJ2-7; 10 bases align to TRBD2. Trimming at V came to 5 bases and at J to 2 bases, leaving 12 bases not matched to a gene. CDR1 is SGHVS and CDR2 is FNYEAQ in the germline V gene. The CDR3 runs 17 residues. The CDR3 spells CASSRASGLAVAYEQYF. CDR3 DNA sequence: TGTGCCAGCAGCCGAGCGTCTGGACTAGCGGTGGCCTACGAGCAGTACTTC.

J is TRBJ2-6 and V is TRBV18; maybe TRBD1 (6 bases). This CDR3 has 16 amino acids. Trimming pared 3 bases from V and 0 bases from J, leaving 9 bases between. Germline V lookup: CDR1 KGHSH, CDR2 LQKENI. The CDR3 protein is CASSPPTGSGANVLTF. CDR3 bases: TGTGCCAGCTCACCTCCGACAGGCTCTGGGGCCAACGTCCTGACTTTC.

In this sample, this clone turned up once. V gene TRBV11-2 combines with J gene TRBJ2-4; 9 nucleotides line up with TRBD1. Germline-derived CDR1 and CDR2 are SGHAT and FQNNGV. The CDR3 loop spans 14 amino acids. V lost 5 bases to trimming and J lost 7 bases; unmatched junction nucleotides: 6. The CDR3 loop reads CASSPTGGGNIQYF. In nucleotides, the CDR3 is TGTGCCAGCAGCCCGACAGGGGGTGGGAACATTCAGTACTTC.

The gene calls are TRBV4-1 and TRBJ2-2; a possible D gene is TRBD1 (5 bases). The CDR3 consists of 16 residues. Germline CDR1 is MGHRA and CDR2 is YSYEKL. V was trimmed by 4 bases and J by 5 bases, leaving 17 bases between them. The CDR3 here is CASSRQSGSGTGELFF. CDR3 nucleotide sequence: TGCGCCAGCAGCCGGCAGTCAGGGTCGGGTACCGGGGAGCTGTTTTTT.

The rearrangement links TRBV10-3 to TRBJ2-7; 7 bases align to TRBD1. The CDR3 runs to 14 residues. Germline V gene lookup returns CDR1 ENHRY and CDR2 SYGVKD. V trimming: 0 bases; J trimming: 4 bases; junction bases outside the gene matches: 3. CDR3 protein: CAISESGTAYEQYF. CDR3 nucleotides: TGTGCCATCAGTGAGTCAGGGACAGCTTACGAGCAGTACTTC.